Shown below are 10 T cell receptor beta chains from a single sample sequenced in a study of cytomegalovirus exposure and HLA in healthy donors. The PCR had 60 Vbeta and 13 Jbeta primers. Sequenced by immunoSEQ multiplex PCR; TCRdb stores in-frame clones only, minus some. The profile covers approximately 150,000 clones, with 84% appearing a single time and 4.5% to 5.5% taken by the ten largest. The sample consisted of PBMCs. The receptor source for this set is a girl aged 5-17 years in good health and CMV-seropositive.

The V call is TRBV10-3, the J call TRBJ1-5, with TRBD1 as a possible D gene (5 bases). Trimming stripped 6 bases from V and 2 bases from J, with 14 bases between. This CDR3 is 15 amino acids long. Per the germline V gene, CDR1 is ENHRY and CDR2 is SYGVKD. In DNA, the CDR3 is TGTGCCATCAGCCCGGGGGGTGAGGGCAATCAGCCCCAGCATTTT. Its translation is CAISPGGEGNQPQHF.

V usage is TRBV12-2 and J usage is TRBJ1-2; TRBD1 is the table's D call, not checked against the DNA. TRBV12-2 is a pseudogene locus. CDR3 size: 15 residues. The CDR3 loop is CASRFKGVWDYGYTF. CDR3 nucleotide sequence: TGTGCAAGTCGCTTTAAGGGGGTTTGGGACTATGGCTACACCTTC.

The CDR3: CASSEWAGGDEKLFF. The CDR3 DNA is TGTGCCAGCAGTGAATGGGCAGGGGGAGATGAAAAACTGTTTTTT. The rearrangement uses TRBV25-1 and TRBJ1-4; 7 nucleotides agree with TRBD1. Per the germline V gene, CDR1 is MGHDK and CDR2 is SYGVNS. The CDR3 covers 15 residues. Trimming at V came to 1 base and at J to 6 bases, leaving 5 bases not matched to a gene.

The chain employs TRBV5-1 and TRBJ2-7; 13 bases are a match to TRBD2. V was clipped by 4 bases and J by 6 bases; unmatched bases: 10. The CDR3 extends over 16 amino acids. The V gene's germline CDR1 is SGHRS and CDR2 YFSETQ. The CDR3 reads CASSPPLAGGLGEQYF. In DNA, the CDR3 is TGCGCCAGCAGCCCTCCACTAGCGGGGGGGCTGGGCGAGCAGTACTTC.

The V gene is TRBV14, the J gene TRBJ2-7, with 8 bases matching TRBD2. CDR1 and CDR2 from the germline V gene are SGHDN and FVKESK. V shed 1 base, J shed 3 bases, and the junction held 5 bases outside the gene matches. The CDR3 is 15 residues long. In DNA form, the CDR3 reads TGTGCCAGCAGCCAAGCCGGGCGGGGGGACTACGAGCAGTACTTC. Its protein is CASSQAGRGDYEQYF.

The CDR3 DNA reads as TGCAGCGTTGCGGGAAACGAAGCTTTCTTT. As protein: CSVAGNEAFF. The V call is TRBV29-1, the J call TRBJ1-1; D unclear. Germline CDR1 SQVTM, CDR2 ANQGSEA. The CDR3 totals 10 residues. The V gene lost 4 bases and the J gene lost 8 bases, with 8 bases spanning the gap.

There are a few counts of this clone. The chain uses TRBV4-1 and TRBJ1-4; TRBD1 might be the D (5 bases). Looked up from germline, CDR1 is MGHRA and CDR2 is YSYEKL. V lost 4 bases, J lost 8 bases, and 20 bases lay in between. CDR3 length equals 16 residues. CDR3 sequence (DNA): TGCGCCAGCAGCCCAAAACTTCAGGGCCAAGGCGAAAAACTGTTTTTT. Its protein is CASSPKLQGQGEKLFF.

The chain combines TRBV6-5 with TRBJ1-5, with 7 bases fitting TRBD1. The CDR3 loop spans 14 amino acids. Trimming removed 7 bases from V and 4 bases from J; junction bases left unmatched: 7. Germline CDR1 reads MNHEY; CDR2 reads SVGAGI. CDR3 sequence: CASKPGGENQPQHF. The CDR3 bases are TGTGCCAGCAAGCCAGGGGGAGAAAATCAGCCCCAGCATTTT.

V and J are TRBV7-3 and TRBJ1-2; 7 bases agree with TRBD1. The germline CDR1 and CDR2 sequences are SGHTA and FQGTGA. V dropped 5 bases and J dropped 5; count of bases not matched to a gene: 11. This CDR3 spans 15 amino acids. The CDR3: CASSPGAGGMYGYTF. The CDR3 DNA reads TGTGCCAGCAGCCCTGGGGCAGGGGGGATGTATGGCTACACCTTC.

The chain links TRBV6-4 to TRBJ2-1; 11 bases line up with TRBD2. CDR1 is MRHNA, CDR2 SNTAGT, per germline. The V and J ends lost 3 bases and 9 bases, in that order; junction bases with no gene match: 7. The CDR3 extends over 15 amino acids. CDR3 sequence reads: CASSELAGGPSEQFF. The CDR3 DNA reads TGTGCCAGCAGTGAGTTAGCGGGGGGGCCCAGTGAGCAGTTCTTC.